This is a list of T cell receptor beta chains from one sample in a study of blood T cell repertoires in COVID-19. Clones were read by immunoSEQ multiplex PCR, and TCRdb kept only the in-frame ones, dropping some. Among 370,000 or so clones, around 87% were seen once, and the ten largest hold 1% to 1.5%. The specimen sequenced was PBMCs or T cells enriched from blood (not recorded which). The receptors come from a man aged 30 to 39 who had recovered from COVID-19. The CDR3 runs from the conserved cysteine through the conserved F or W. Fields, in order: J gene, clone size, V gene, D gene, CDR3 DNA, CDR3 protein. D genes are given only for firm matches. Clone size is stated in some rows and not others, as once, few, many or a class when expanded.

>TRBJ2-3|NA|TRBV11-2|TRBD2
TGTGCCAGCAGCTTGAGTGTTAGCGGGAGGGCAGATACGCAGTATTTT
CASSLSVSGRADTQYF
>TRBJ1-5|NA|TRBV20-1|TRBD1
TGCAGTGCTAGTTTGACAGGGTTAAATCAGCCCCAGCATTTT
CSASLTGLNQPQHF
>TRBJ2-7|NA|TRBV20-1|TRBD1
TGCAGTGCTAGTGATGACAGGGCGAGAAGGGGATTCGACGAGCAGTACTTC
CSASDDRARRGFDEQYF
>TRBJ2-7|NA|TRBV7-2|TRBD2
TGTGCCAGCAGCGGACTAGCGGGAACCTTTGTCTCCTACGAGCAGTACTTC
CASSGLAGTFVSYEQYF
>TRBJ2-1|NA|TRBV6-2/TRBV6-3|NA
TGTGCCAGCAGCCTCGGCGGGAATGAGCAGTTCTTC
CASSLGGNEQFF
>TRBJ1-5|NA|TRBV4-1|TRBD1
TGCGCCAGCAGCCAAGATCGGGACAGGGCAAGGCTTCAGCCCCAGCATTTT
CASSQDRDRARLQPQHF
>TRBJ1-3|NA|TRBV6-2/TRBV6-3|TRBD1
TGTGCCAGCAGTCCCCGGGACAGGACAAGACGCTCTGGAAACACCATATATTTT
CASSPRDRTRRSGNTIYF
>TRBJ1-1|NA|TRBV19|NA
TGTGCCAGCTCGCGGGGTTTGAACACTGAAGCTTTCTTT
CASSRGLNTEAFF
>TRBJ2-7|NA|TRBV6-2/TRBV6-3|TRBD1
TGTGCCAGCAGTTACGAGGGGACAGGGTACGAGCAGTACTTC
CASSYEGTGYEQYF
>TRBJ1-2|NA|TRBV2|TRBD1
TGTGCCAGCAATCGACAGGGCCAGGATGGCTACACCTTC
CASNRQGQDGYTF
>TRBJ1-5|NA|TRBV6-2/TRBV6-3|NA
TGTGCCAGCAGCCCCCCGGGGTATAGCAATCAGCCCCAGCATTTT
CASSPPGYSNQPQHF
>TRBJ2-7|once|TRBV5-4|TRBD1
TGTGCCAGCAGCTGGACAGGGACTGACGAGCAGTACTTC
CASSWTGTDEQYF
>TRBJ2-1|NA|TRBV30|NA
TGTGCCTGGAGTGTACGGCAGGCCGGAGGTGAGCAGTTCTTC
CAWSVRQAGGEQFF
>TRBJ1-5|NA|TRBV28|NA
TGTGCCAGCAGCGGTGGGGCAAGGCCCCAGCATTTT
CASSGGARPQHF
>TRBJ2-1|NA|TRBV7-9|NA
TGTGCCAGCGGCGGTGAGGGTGAGCAGTTCTTC
CASGGEGEQFF
>TRBJ1-2|NA|TRBV18|NA
TGTGCCAGCTCACCATCAGGGGACTATGGCTACACCTTC
CASSPSGDYGYTF
>TRBJ2-7|NA|TRBV7-8|NA
TGTGCCAGCAGCTTCCACAGGGTGAACTTCTACGAGCAGTACTTC
CASSFHRVNFYEQYF
>TRBJ1-2|NA|TRBV10-3|NA
TGTGCCATCAGTGAGTCTGAGAGTTTCTATGGCTACACCTTC
CAISESESFYGYTF
>TRBJ2-7|NA|TRBV14|NA
TGTGCCAGCAGCCAATATGGACAGTCTTACGAGCAGTACTTC
CASSQYGQSYEQYF
>TRBJ1-6|NA|TRBV12-5|NA
TGTGCTAGTGGTACCCGACATGTTCCTATAAGTAATTCACCCCTCCACTTT
CASGTRHVPISNSPLHF
>TRBJ1-4|few|TRBV14|TRBD1
TGTGCCAGCAGCACGCGGACAGGACTCCGAGGGGCTAATGAAAAACTGTTTTTT
CASSTRTGLRGANEKLFF
>TRBJ2-1|few|TRBV7-9|NA
TGTGCCAGCAGACAAAGTCACAATGAGCAGTTCTTC
CASRQSHNEQFF
>TRBJ1-5|NA|TRBV10-3|NA
TGTGCCATCATGGACAGCCAAGATCAGCCCCAGCATTTT
CAIMDSQDQPQHF
>TRBJ2-7|NA|TRBV4-1|NA
TGCGCCAGCAGTTCAAGCAGCAGGGGGGTAGTCGAGCAGTACTTC
CASSSSSRGVVEQYF
>TRBJ2-7|NA|TRBV7-9|TRBD1
TGTGCCAGCAGCTTAGCGGGACAGGGGTTTTACGAGCAGTACTTC
CASSLAGQGFYEQYF
>TRBJ2-2|NA|TRBV4-1|NA
TGCGCCAGCATGAACGTGAGAACGAACACCGGGGAGCTGTTTTTT
CASMNVRTNTGELFF
>TRBJ1-2|NA|TRBV5-4|TRBD1
TGTGCCAGCAGCCCGGACAGGCTACGAAACTATGGCTACACCTTC
CASSPDRLRNYGYTF
>TRBJ1-6|NA|TRBV6-5|NA
TGTGCCAGCAGCACCGGGGGATTGTATGGACCCCTCCACTTT
CASSTGGLYGPLHF
>TRBJ2-3|NA|TRBV5-6|NA
TGTGCCAGCAGCCATCTCGGGGAGAGGGGCACAGATACGCAGTATTTT
CASSHLGERGTDTQYF
>TRBJ1-1|few|TRBV7-9|NA
TGTGCCAGCAGCTTAGAGGGGTCGACAAGGAACACTGAAGCTTTCTTT
CASSLEGSTRNTEAFF
>TRBJ1-1|few|TRBV5-4|TRBD1
TGTGCCAGCAACTTCGGACAGGGGATCAACACTGAAGCTTTCTTT
CASNFGQGINTEAFF
>TRBJ2-6|few|TRBV3-1/TRBV3-2|NA
TGTGCCAGCAGGAACACAGGGAGCGGGGCCAACGTCCTGACTTTC
CASRNTGSGANVLTF
>TRBJ1-6|NA|TRBV6-1|TRBD1
TGTGCCAGCAGTGACGGACAGGGGAGGACACCCCTCCACTTT
CASSDGQGRTPLHF